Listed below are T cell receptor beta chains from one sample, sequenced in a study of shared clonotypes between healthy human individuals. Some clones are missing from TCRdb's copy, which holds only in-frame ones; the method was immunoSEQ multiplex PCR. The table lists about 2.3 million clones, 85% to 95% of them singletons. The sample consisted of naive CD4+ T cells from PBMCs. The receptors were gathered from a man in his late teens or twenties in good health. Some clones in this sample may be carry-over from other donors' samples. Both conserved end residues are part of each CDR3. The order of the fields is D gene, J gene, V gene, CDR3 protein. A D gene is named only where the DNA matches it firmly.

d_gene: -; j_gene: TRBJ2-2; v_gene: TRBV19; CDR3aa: CASTHYITGLALNTGELFF
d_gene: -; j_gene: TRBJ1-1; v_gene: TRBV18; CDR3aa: CASSPQSPGEAFF
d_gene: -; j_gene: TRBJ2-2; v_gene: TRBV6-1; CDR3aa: CASSEARTGELFF
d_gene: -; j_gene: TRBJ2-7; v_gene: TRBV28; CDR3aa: CASTLSGASYEQYF
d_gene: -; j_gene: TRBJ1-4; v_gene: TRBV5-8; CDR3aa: CASSLEGGGSNEKLFF
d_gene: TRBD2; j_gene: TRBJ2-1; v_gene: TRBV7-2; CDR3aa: CASSSSGRAYNEQFF
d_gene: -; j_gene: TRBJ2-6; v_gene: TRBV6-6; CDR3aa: CASSYAGGTTANVLTF
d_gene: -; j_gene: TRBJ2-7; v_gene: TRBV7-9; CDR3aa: CASSLDSTRYEQYF
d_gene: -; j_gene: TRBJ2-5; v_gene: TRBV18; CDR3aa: CASSTRQEETQYF
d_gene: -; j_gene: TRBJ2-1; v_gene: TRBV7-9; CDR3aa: CASSLVSEQFF
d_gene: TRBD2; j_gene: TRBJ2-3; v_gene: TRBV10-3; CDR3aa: CASGEREPDTQYF
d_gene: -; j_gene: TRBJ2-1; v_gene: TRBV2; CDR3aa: CASTVRASYNEQFF
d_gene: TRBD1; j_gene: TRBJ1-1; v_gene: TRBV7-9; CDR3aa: CASSSGQGTNTEAFF
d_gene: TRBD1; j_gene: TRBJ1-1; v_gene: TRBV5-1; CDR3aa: CASSEGTGIMNTEAFF
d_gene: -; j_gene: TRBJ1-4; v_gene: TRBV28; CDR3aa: CASSLGGATNEKLFF
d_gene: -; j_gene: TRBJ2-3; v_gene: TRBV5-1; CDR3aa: CASSPRTGEADTQYF
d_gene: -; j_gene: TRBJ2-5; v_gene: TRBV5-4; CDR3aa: CASSLARAGRETQYF
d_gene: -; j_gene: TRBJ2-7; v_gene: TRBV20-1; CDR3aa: CSAKPEPSLYF
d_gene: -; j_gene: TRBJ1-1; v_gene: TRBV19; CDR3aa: CASSMGYEAFF
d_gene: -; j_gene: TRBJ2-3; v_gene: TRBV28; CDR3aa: CASWSISPTDTQYF
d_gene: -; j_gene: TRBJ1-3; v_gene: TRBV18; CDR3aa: CASSPLASFNRNTIYF
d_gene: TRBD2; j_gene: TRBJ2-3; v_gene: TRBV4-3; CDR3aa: CASSQDLLAGGRTDTQYF
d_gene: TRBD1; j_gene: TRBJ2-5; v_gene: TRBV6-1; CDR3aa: CASSPSTGDQETQYF
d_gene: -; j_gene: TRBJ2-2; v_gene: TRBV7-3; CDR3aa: CASTPVGWAGELFF
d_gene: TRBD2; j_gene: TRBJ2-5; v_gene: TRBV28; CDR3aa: CASSSPGTRAETQYF
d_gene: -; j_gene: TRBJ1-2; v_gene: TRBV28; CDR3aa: CASSPGRYGYTF
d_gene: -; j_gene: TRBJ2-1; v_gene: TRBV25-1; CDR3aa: CASSEGAVSYNEQFF
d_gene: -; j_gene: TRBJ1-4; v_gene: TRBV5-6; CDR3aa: CASSLARYEKLFF
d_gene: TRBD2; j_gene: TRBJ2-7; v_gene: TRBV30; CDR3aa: CAWSVGSGRAEQYF
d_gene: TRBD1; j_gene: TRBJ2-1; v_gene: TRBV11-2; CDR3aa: CASSSTGTGYNEQFF
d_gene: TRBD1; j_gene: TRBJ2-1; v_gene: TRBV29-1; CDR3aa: CSVGQGFAYNEQFF
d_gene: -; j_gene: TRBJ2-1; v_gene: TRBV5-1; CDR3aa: CASSRPVSPNEQFF
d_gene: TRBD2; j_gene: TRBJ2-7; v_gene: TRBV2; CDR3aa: CASSGSGRGSYEQYF
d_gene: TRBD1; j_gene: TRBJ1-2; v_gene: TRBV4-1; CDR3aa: CASSQVRTGQNYGYTF
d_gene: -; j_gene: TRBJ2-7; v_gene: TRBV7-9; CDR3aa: CASSLRAEQYF
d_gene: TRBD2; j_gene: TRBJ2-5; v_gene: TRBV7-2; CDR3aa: CASSSLAGASGTQYF
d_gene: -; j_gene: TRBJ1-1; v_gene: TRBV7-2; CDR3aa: CASSLLRTEAFF
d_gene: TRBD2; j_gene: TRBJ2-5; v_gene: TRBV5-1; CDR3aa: CASSPGTSGYQETQYF
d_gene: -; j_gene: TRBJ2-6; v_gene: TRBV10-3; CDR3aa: CAISESEAGVPGANVLTF
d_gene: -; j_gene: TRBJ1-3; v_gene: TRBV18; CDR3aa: CASSRGPGNSGNTIYF
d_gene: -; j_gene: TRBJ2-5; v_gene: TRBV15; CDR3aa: CATSRIYQETQYF
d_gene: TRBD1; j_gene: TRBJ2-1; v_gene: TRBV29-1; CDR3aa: CSVSPGQEYNEQFF
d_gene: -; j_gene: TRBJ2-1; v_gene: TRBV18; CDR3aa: CASSPPRAYSYNEQFF
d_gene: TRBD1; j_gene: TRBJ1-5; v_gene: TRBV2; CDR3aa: CASKFGTVGNQPQHF
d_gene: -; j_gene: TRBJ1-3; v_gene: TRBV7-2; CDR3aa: CASSLWVDQGIYF
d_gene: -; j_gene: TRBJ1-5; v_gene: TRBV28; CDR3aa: CASMIWGGNQPQHF
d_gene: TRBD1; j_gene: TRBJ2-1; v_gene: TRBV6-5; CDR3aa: CASSYSTGGGQFF
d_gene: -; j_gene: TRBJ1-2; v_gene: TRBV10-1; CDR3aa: CASSGGSYGYTF
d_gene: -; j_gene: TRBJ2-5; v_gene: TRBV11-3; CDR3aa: CASSLGSSGETQYF
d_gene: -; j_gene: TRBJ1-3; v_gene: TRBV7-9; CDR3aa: CASSSQGLGENTIYF
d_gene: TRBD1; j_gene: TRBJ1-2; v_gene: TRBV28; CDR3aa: CASSLPGQNYGYTF
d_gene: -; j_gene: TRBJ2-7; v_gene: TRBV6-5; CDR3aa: CASSYPESRWYEQYF
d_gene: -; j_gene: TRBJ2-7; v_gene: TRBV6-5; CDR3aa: CASSYLAGTLSYEQYF
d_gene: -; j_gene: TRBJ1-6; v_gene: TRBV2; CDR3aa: CASSRGAGSPLHF
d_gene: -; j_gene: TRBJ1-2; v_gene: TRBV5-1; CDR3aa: CASSWGLEFNYGYTF
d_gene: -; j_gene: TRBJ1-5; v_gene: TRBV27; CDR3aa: CASSLKGRDSGNQPQHF
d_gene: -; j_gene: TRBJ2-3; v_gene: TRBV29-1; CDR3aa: CSVDPGLSTDTQYF
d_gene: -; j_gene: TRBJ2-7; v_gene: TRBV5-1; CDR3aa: CASSLDSYYEQYF
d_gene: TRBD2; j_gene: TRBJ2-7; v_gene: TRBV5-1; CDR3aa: CASSLGGLAGFYEQYF
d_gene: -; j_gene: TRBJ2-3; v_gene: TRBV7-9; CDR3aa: CASSPTAAADTQYF